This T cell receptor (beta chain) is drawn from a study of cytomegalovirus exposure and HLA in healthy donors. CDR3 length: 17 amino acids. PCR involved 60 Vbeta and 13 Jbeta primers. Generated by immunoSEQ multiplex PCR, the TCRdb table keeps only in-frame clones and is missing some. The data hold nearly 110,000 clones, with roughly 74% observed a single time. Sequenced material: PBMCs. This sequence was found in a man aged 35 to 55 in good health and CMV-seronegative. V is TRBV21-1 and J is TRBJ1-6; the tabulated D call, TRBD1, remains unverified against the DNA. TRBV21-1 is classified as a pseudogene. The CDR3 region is CASSKSLLGRVASPLHF. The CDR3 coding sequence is TGTGCCAGCAGCAAGAGTCTGTTAGGCAGGGTGGCGTCACCCCTCCACTTT.